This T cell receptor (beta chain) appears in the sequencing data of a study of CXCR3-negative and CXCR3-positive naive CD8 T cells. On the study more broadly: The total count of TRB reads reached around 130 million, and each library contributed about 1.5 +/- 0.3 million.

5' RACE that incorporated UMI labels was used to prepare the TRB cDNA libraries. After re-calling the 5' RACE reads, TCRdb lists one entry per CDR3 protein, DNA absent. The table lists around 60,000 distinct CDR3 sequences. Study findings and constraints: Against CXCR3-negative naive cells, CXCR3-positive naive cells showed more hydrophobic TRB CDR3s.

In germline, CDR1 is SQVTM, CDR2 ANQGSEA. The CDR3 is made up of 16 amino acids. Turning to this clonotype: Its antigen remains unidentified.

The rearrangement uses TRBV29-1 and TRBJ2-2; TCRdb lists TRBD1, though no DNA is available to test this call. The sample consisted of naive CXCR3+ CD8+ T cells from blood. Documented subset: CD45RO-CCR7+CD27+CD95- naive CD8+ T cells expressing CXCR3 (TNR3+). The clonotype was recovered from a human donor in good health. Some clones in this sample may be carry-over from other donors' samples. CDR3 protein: CSVEDRVQGNTGELFF.